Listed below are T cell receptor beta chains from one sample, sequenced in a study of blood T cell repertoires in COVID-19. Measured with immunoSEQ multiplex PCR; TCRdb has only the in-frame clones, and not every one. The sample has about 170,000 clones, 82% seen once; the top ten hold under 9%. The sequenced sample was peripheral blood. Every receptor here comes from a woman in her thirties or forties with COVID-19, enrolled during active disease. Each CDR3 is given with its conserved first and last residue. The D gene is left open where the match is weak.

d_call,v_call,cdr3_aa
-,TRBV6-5,CASSLGASNQPQHF
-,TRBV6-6,CASTPGGSSYNEQFF
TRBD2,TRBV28,CASSPLAGYSYNEQFF
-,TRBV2,CASSEAAGVDYEQYF
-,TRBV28,CASSLSSYGYTF
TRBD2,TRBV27,CASSFSSGAISYEQYF
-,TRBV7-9,CASSLLQGAGGEQYF
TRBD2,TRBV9,CASSGASAGRGGQYF
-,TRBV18,CASSPQGRNTGELFF
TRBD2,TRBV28,CASKLADSYEQYF
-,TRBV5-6,CASSSWTHEKLFF
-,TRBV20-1,CSASALGGGPGETQYF
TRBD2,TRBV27,CASSFYGGRKTGELFF
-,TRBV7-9,CASTLRENTQYF
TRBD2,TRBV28,CASSSYPSGQFF
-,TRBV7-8,CASSFIPVGPNEQFF
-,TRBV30,CAWRSRGGFNEKLFF